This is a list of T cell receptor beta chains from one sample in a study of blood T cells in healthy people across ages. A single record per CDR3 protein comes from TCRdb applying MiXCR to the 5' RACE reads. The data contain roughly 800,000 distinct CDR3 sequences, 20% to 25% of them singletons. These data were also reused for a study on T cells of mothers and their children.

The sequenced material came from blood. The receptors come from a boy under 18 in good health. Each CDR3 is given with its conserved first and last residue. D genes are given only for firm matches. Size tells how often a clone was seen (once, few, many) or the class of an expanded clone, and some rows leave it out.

CDR3 protein: CASSPKASGEQFF; CDR3 DNA: TGTGCCAGCAGCCCCAAAGCGTCAGGGGAGCAGTTCTTC; D gene: -; clone size: few; V gene: TRBV7-9; J gene: TRBJ2-1
CDR3 protein: CATRGGEGETEAFF; CDR3 DNA: TGCGCCACCCGAGGGGGAGAAGGCGAAACTGAAGCTTTCTTT; D gene: -; clone size: few; V gene: TRBV29-1; J gene: TRBJ1-1
CDR3 protein: CASSHNTGEADTQYF; CDR3 DNA: TGCGCCAGCAGCCATAATACAGGGGAAGCAGATACGCAGTATTTT; D gene: TRBD1; clone size: -; V gene: TRBV4-1; J gene: TRBJ2-3
CDR3 protein: CAISESGHDFTYEQYF; CDR3 DNA: TGTGCCATCAGTGAGTCGGGACACGACTTTACGTACGAGCAGTACTTC; D gene: -; clone size: few; V gene: TRBV10-3; J gene: TRBJ2-7
CDR3 protein: CASTALAGNYEQYF; CDR3 DNA: TGTGCCAGCACCGCACTAGCGGGTAACTACGAGCAGTACTTC; D gene: TRBD2; clone size: -; V gene: TRBV7-6; J gene: TRBJ2-7
CDR3 protein: CSVEGGGGKAFF; CDR3 DNA: TGCAGCGTTGAAGGAGGGGGGGGAAAAGCTTTCTTT; D gene: -; clone size: -; V gene: TRBV29-1; J gene: TRBJ1-1
CDR3 protein: CASRGVTEAFF; CDR3 DNA: TGTGCTTCGAGAGGGGTCACTGAAGCTTTCTTT; D gene: -; clone size: -; V gene: TRBV10-3; J gene: TRBJ1-1
CDR3 protein: CSVEAAVTGELFF; CDR3 DNA: TGCAGCGTTGAAGCAGCGGTCACCGGGGAGCTGTTTTTT; D gene: -; clone size: once; V gene: TRBV29-1; J gene: TRBJ2-2
CDR3 protein: CASSKIPDRGTYEQYF; CDR3 DNA: TGTGCCAGCAGCAAAATCCCGGACAGGGGAACCTACGAGCAGTACTTC; D gene: -; clone size: few; V gene: TRBV21-1; J gene: TRBJ2-7
CDR3 protein: CASSSRTGGPSGANVLTF; CDR3 DNA: TGTGCCAGCAGTTCACGGACAGGGGGTCCCTCTGGGGCCAACGTCCTGACTTTC; D gene: TRBD1; clone size: few; V gene: TRBV27; J gene: TRBJ2-6
CDR3 protein: CASSLGTSGNEQFF; CDR3 DNA: TGTGCCAGCAGCTTGGGGACTAGCGGGAATGAGCAGTTCTTC; D gene: TRBD2; clone size: many; V gene: TRBV12-3/TRBV12-4; J gene: TRBJ2-1
CDR3 protein: CASSLGDDEQYF; CDR3 DNA: TGTGCCAGCAGCCTGGGGGACGACGAGCAGTACTTC; D gene: -; clone size: -; V gene: TRBV5-6; J gene: TRBJ2-7
CDR3 protein: CSARRGLDENIQYF; CDR3 DNA: TGCAGTGCTAGAAGGGGGCTGGACGAAAACATTCAGTACTTC; D gene: TRBD1; clone size: few; V gene: TRBV20-1; J gene: TRBJ2-4
CDR3 protein: CASRSTGVEETQYF; CDR3 DNA: TGTGCCAGCCGATCAACAGGGGTCGAAGAGACCCAGTACTTC; D gene: TRBD1; clone size: few; V gene: TRBV6-2/TRBV6-3; J gene: TRBJ2-5
CDR3 protein: CASSQVDGSYEQYF; CDR3 DNA: TGCGCCAGCAGCCAAGTGGACGGCTCCTACGAGCAGTACTTC; D gene: -; clone size: few; V gene: TRBV4-1; J gene: TRBJ2-7
CDR3 protein: CASSTQGPGNTIYF; CDR3 DNA: TGCGCCAGCAGCACACAGGGACCTGGAAACACCATATATTTT; D gene: -; clone size: -; V gene: TRBV5-1; J gene: TRBJ1-3
CDR3 protein: CSVGPGTGSGELFF; CDR3 DNA: TGCAGCGTGGGTCCCGGGACAGGGTCCGGGGAGCTGTTTTTT; D gene: TRBD1; clone size: few; V gene: TRBV29-1; J gene: TRBJ2-2
CDR3 protein: CASSQGGPLHF; CDR3 DNA: TGTGCCAGCAGCCAAGGCGGGCCCCTCCACTTT; D gene: -; clone size: -; V gene: TRBV14; J gene: TRBJ1-6
CDR3 protein: CASSIAQAGANVLTF; CDR3 DNA: TGTGCCAGTAGTATCGCGCAGGCTGGGGCCAACGTCCTGACTTTC; D gene: -; clone size: -; V gene: TRBV19; J gene: TRBJ2-6
CDR3 protein: CASSYVRVRISSYNEQFF; CDR3 DNA: TGTGCCAGCAGTTACGTACGGGTTCGGATTAGCTCCTACAATGAACAGTTCTTC; D gene: -; clone size: -; V gene: TRBV6-8; J gene: TRBJ2-1
CDR3 protein: CASSNRLAEPTYEQYF; CDR3 DNA: TGTGCCAGCAGTAACCGCCTAGCGGAGCCTACCTACGAGCAGTACTTC; D gene: TRBD2; clone size: few; V gene: TRBV6-6; J gene: TRBJ2-7
CDR3 protein: CSARDPTSGAYEQYF; CDR3 DNA: TGCAGTGCTAGAGATCCCACTAGCGGGGCCTACGAGCAGTACTTC; D gene: TRBD2; clone size: few; V gene: TRBV20-1; J gene: TRBJ2-7
CDR3 protein: CASSGALGLLVAAIPFQETQYF; CDR3 DNA: TGCGCCAGCAGCGGGGCCTTAGGGCTTCTGGTTGCGGCTATACCCTTCCAAGAGACCCAGTACTTC; D gene: -; clone size: few; V gene: TRBV5-1; J gene: TRBJ2-5
CDR3 protein: CSVESWTGGTYTF; CDR3 DNA: TGCAGCGTTGAATCATGGACAGGGGGCACCTACACCTTC; D gene: TRBD1; clone size: -; V gene: TRBV29-1; J gene: TRBJ1-2
CDR3 protein: CATSGPGRDTGELFF; CDR3 DNA: TGTGCCACATCAGGCCCTGGGCGGGACACCGGGGAGCTGTTTTTT; D gene: -; clone size: few; V gene: TRBV7-8; J gene: TRBJ2-2
CDR3 protein: CASYSRPGGEQYF; CDR3 DNA: TGTGCCAGCTATAGCAGACCGGGGGGGGAGCAGTACTTC; D gene: TRBD2; clone size: few; V gene: TRBV7-2; J gene: TRBJ2-7
CDR3 protein: CASSYYTGGSYEQYF; CDR3 DNA: TGTGCCAGCAGTTACTACACAGGGGGCTCCTACGAGCAGTACTTC; D gene: TRBD1; clone size: few; V gene: TRBV6-2/TRBV6-3; J gene: TRBJ2-7
CDR3 protein: CSVESGYTF; CDR3 DNA: TGCAGCGTTGAATCCGGCTACACCTTC; D gene: -; clone size: many; V gene: TRBV29-1; J gene: TRBJ1-2
CDR3 protein: CASSPGTASSKHF; CDR3 DNA: TGTGCCAGCAGCCCCGGGACAGCTTCATCAAAGCATTTT; D gene: TRBD1; clone size: -; V gene: TRBV7-8; J gene: TRBJ1-5
CDR3 protein: CASSETPGTNEKLFF; CDR3 DNA: TGTGCCAGCAGTGAAACACCAGGGACAAATGAAAAACTGTTTTTT; D gene: -; clone size: -; V gene: TRBV6-1; J gene: TRBJ1-4
CDR3 protein: CASSLLLEVWGYTF; CDR3 DNA: TGTGCCAGCAGCTTGTTGTTGGAGGTCTGGGGCTACACCTTC; D gene: -; clone size: -; V gene: TRBV5-5; J gene: TRBJ1-2
CDR3 protein: CASSFTAGGETQYF; CDR3 DNA: TGTGCCAGCAGCTTTACAGCGGGGGGGGAGACCCAGTACTTC; D gene: TRBD2; clone size: -; V gene: TRBV11-2; J gene: TRBJ2-5
CDR3 protein: CASSLRDRQGEQYF; CDR3 DNA: TGTGCCAGCAGCCTCCGGGACAGGCAGGGCGAGCAGTACTTC; D gene: TRBD1; clone size: -; V gene: TRBV2; J gene: TRBJ2-7
CDR3 protein: CASSQSGTYEQYF; CDR3 DNA: TGTGCCAGCAGTCAGAGCGGGACCTACGAGCAGTACTTC; D gene: TRBD2; clone size: few; V gene: TRBV27; J gene: TRBJ2-7
CDR3 protein: CASSQPGQLPYGYTF; CDR3 DNA: TGTGCCAGCAGTCAACCGGGACAGCTCCCTTATGGCTACACCTTC; D gene: TRBD1; clone size: few; V gene: TRBV6-5; J gene: TRBJ1-2
CDR3 protein: CASSQGTGSGFYEQYF; CDR3 DNA: TGTGCCAGCAGCCAAGGGACAGGTTCAGGTTTCTACGAGCAGTACTTC; D gene: TRBD1; clone size: few; V gene: TRBV3-1; J gene: TRBJ2-7
CDR3 protein: CASSFSSGLADTQYF; CDR3 DNA: TGTGCCAGCAGTTTTTCTAGCGGGTTGGCAGATACGCAGTATTTT; D gene: TRBD2; clone size: few; V gene: TRBV28; J gene: TRBJ2-3